The 31 T cell receptor beta chains listed next were all sequenced from one sample in a study of T cells in tuberculosis. Sequenced by immunoSEQ multiplex PCR; TCRdb stores in-frame clones only, minus some. The sample carries about 59,000 clones, 81% recorded once. Thawed, overnight-rested PBMC were stained with GMM-loaded CD1B tetramer, viability dye and anti-CD3, then sorted. C32 glucose monomycolate from Rhodococcus equi was loaded onto the CD1B tetramers. Material for sequencing was CD1b-GMM tetramer-negative cells sorted from PBMCs. Receptors originate from an adult woman with latent tuberculosis.

This clone came up a few times. This chain uses TRBV10-3 with TRBJ2-7; no clear D gene. The CDR3 runs 12 residues. Germline CDR1 ENHRY, CDR2 SYGVKD. The ends were cut back, 1 base at V and 7 bases at J, with 8 bases in the middle. The CDR3 DNA reads as TGTGCCATCAGTGAGTTGGGCACTGAGCAGTACTTC. This translates into CAISELGTEQYF.

The genes are TRBV7-9 and TRBJ2-7; 10 bases line up with TRBD1. J was trimmed by 4 bases and V by 3 bases; bases with no gene match: 12. Germline V gene sequence: CDR1 SEHNR, CDR2 FQNEAQ (reference sequence). The CDR3 consists of 17 residues. CDR3: CASSFRAGRQGAYEQYF. CDR3 in DNA: TGTGCCAGCAGCTTTCGGGCGGGGCGACAGGGGGCTTACGAGCAGTACTTC.

This clone was seen once. This chain uses TRBV9 with TRBJ2-1; 8 bases fit TRBD2. The CDR3 covers 16 residues. Germline loops: CDR1 SGDLS, CDR2 YYNGEE. V lost 3 bases and J lost 3; bases outside the gene matches: 8. The CDR3 DNA reads TGTGCCAGCAGCGCGCGGGAGGCCGGCCACTACAATGAGCAGTTCTTC. It codes for CASSAREAGHYNEQFF.

The chain combines TRBV29-1 with TRBJ2-5, with 8 bases fitting TRBD2. CDR3 length: 14 residues. The V and J ends lost 4 bases and 2 bases, in that order; junction bases with no gene match: 6. CDR1 and CDR2 (germline): SQVTM, ANQGSEA. This chain's CDR3 is CSVATGGAQETQYF. CDR3 coding DNA: TGCAGCGTTGCTACGGGGGGGGCTCAAGAGACCCAGTACTTC.

In its sample, this clone was seen a few times. This chain uses TRBV7-6 with TRBJ2-6, with 8 bases that match TRBD1. The V gene end was trimmed by 0 bases and the J gene end by 2 bases; junction bases not matched to a gene: 3. The CDR3 length is 17 residues. Germline V gives CDR1 SGHVS, CDR2 FNYEAQ. The CDR3 bases are TGTGCCAGCAGCTTAGCGGGGACAGGTACTGGGGCCAACGTCCTGACTTTC. It specifies CASSLAGTGTGANVLTF. The variable domain in full, with the rest retrieved from reference TRBV7-6 and TRBJ2-6, is GAGVSQSPRYKVTKRGQDVALRCDPISGHVSLYWYRQALGQGPEFLTYFNYEAQQDKSGLPNDRFSAERPEGSISTLTIQRTEQRDSAMYRCASSLAGTGTGANVLTFGAGSRLTVL.

The V and J genes are TRBV5-1 and TRBJ2-1; a possible D gene is TRBD1 (5 bases). The V gene's germline CDR1 is SGHRS and CDR2 YFSETQ. V was clipped by 0 bases and J by 3 bases, with 10 bases between them. The CDR3 loop spans 15 amino acids. The CDR3 reads CASSLAVQVYNEQFF. The DNA of the CDR3 is TGCGCCAGCAGCTTGGCCGTACAGGTCTACAATGAGCAGTTCTTC.

The chain uses TRBV18 and TRBJ2-7; 7 bases map to TRBD2. The germline CDR1 and CDR2 sequences are KGHSH and LQKENI. Trimming cost V 6 bases and J 5 bases; bases outside gene matches: 10. CDR3 length: 14 residues. The CDR3, as DNA: TGTGCCAGCTCTCCGACTAGCTCCAGAGACGAGCAGTACTTC. Amino acids: CASSPTSSRDEQYF.

V gene TRBV29-1 combines with J gene TRBJ1-2, with 8 nucleotides matching TRBD1. Germline trimming cut 3 bases from V and 8 bases from J; bases unmatched to any gene: 8. The length of the CDR3 is 13 residues. CDR1 is SQVTM and CDR2 is ANQGSEA in the germline V gene. DNA for the CDR3: TGCAGCGTTGAGGAGGACAGGGCGCGGGGCTACACCTTC. Translating gives CSVEEDRARGYTF.

The chain carries TRBV7-3 and TRBJ2-5, with 7 bases aligning to TRBD1. Trimming removed 10 bases from V and 7 bases from J; junction bases left unmatched: 12. CDR1 and CDR2 (germline): SGHTA, FQGTGA. The CDR3 has 13 residues. For the CDR3, the DNA is TGTGCCAACCCAGAAGGGGGCGTAGGGACCCAGTACTTC. It encodes CANPEGGVGTQYF.

This chain uses TRBV5-1 with TRBJ2-5; 7 nucleotides align to TRBD1. Germline V gene sequence: CDR1 SGHRS, CDR2 YFSETQ. CDR3 length: 14 amino acids. The V segment lost 4 bases and the J segment 2 bases; nucleotides outside the gene matches: 5. CDR3 residues: CASSPQGQQETQYF. The CDR3, as DNA: TGCGCCAGCAGCCCCCAGGGACAGCAAGAGACCCAGTACTTC.

This rearrangement joins TRBV5-1 to TRBJ2-7; 11 bases agree with TRBD1. CDR1 and CDR2 from the germline V gene are SGHRS and YFSETQ. The J segment lost 4 bases and the V segment lost 4 bases, leaving 7 bases of the junction unmatched. The CDR3 length is 15 residues. As DNA, the CDR3 is TGCGCCAGCAGCATAACCGGGACAGGGGGGTACGAGCAGTACTTC. It codes for CASSITGTGGYEQYF.

J is TRBJ2-3 and V is TRBV9; TRBD1 might be the D (6 bases). The V gene lost 4 bases and the J gene lost 5 bases, with 14 bases spanning the gap. The CDR3 totals 14 residues. The V gene's germline CDR1 is SGDLS and CDR2 YYNGEE. The CDR3 loop reads CASSTGPGGDTQYF. CDR3 sequence (DNA): TGTGCCAGCAGCACAGGGCCAGGAGGAGATACGCAGTATTTT.

The rearrangement joins TRBV5-1 to TRBJ2-5, with 9 bases that match TRBD1. The assigned J gene may be wrong: the sequence end matches TRBJ2-7 better. Germline loops: CDR1 SGHRS, CDR2 YFSETQ. This CDR3 region has 14 residues. CDR3 sequence reads: CASSNQGQGYEQYF. As DNA, the CDR3 is TGCGCCAGCAGCAACCAGGGACAGGGCTACGAGCAGTACTTC.

The CDR3 DNA reads TGTGCCAGCAGTTTGGTGGAGGGATCTAGCAATCAGCCCCAGCATTTT. This codes for CASSLVEGSSNQPQHF. The V call is TRBV28, the J call TRBJ1-5; no clear D gene. The germline CDR1 and CDR2 sequences are MDHEN and SYDVKM. The CDR3 is made up of 16 amino acids. Trimming removed 3 bases at V and 0 bases at J, with 12 bases between.

The genes are TRBV10-3 and TRBJ1-4; tentative D call: TRBD1 (5 bases). The CDR3 has 16 amino acids. Trimming stripped 4 bases from V and 8 bases from J, with 20 bases between. In germline, CDR1 is ENHRY, CDR2 SYGVKD. CDR3 DNA sequence: TGTGCCATCAGTGCCCGGGAGGGGCAAGGGGTGGAAAAACTGTTTTTT. Amino acids: CAISAREGQGVEKLFF.

This chain links TRBV6-1 with TRBJ2-7, with 7 bases aligning to TRBD2. CDR3 size: 15 residues. CDR1 is MNHNS, CDR2 SASEGT, per germline. V dropped 6 bases and J dropped 0; count of bases not matched to a gene: 8. The CDR3 here is CASRLAVTSSYEQYF. The CDR3 bases are TGTGCCAGCAGGCTAGCGGTGACTAGCTCCTACGAGCAGTACTTC.

As to this clone: The identical CDR3 is also encoded by other nucleotide sequences in the sample. The chain recombines TRBV30 with TRBJ1-6; tentative D call: TRBD1 (5 bases). The CDR3 is made up of 13 amino acids. Germline assignment: CDR1 GTSNPN and CDR2 SVGIG (reference sequence). Trimming left V 5 bases short and J 7 bases short, with 12 bases between. The CDR3 DNA is TGTGCCTGGGAGGCGGGACTCAATTCACCCCTCCACTTT. It encodes CAWEAGLNSPLHF.

This clone was detected once. The V call is TRBV7-9, the J call TRBJ1-1; 9 bases are shared with TRBD1. Germline loops: CDR1 SEHNR, CDR2 FQNEAQ (reference sequence). With 1 base clipped from V and 3 bases from J, the junction kept 3 bases outside the gene matches. The CDR3 sequence is 15 residues long. DNA for the CDR3: TGTGCCAGCAGCTTAGGGACAGGGGTGGACACTGAAGCTTTCTTT. Its translation: CASSLGTGVDTEAFF.

Remarks on this clone: Other DNA variants within this sample encode the same CDR3. This chain uses TRBV25-1 with TRBJ1-1; 7 bases are a match to TRBD1. The CDR3 loop spans 14 amino acids. CDR1 and CDR2 (germline): MGHDK, SYGVNS. With V trimmed by 1 base and J by 4 bases, 3 bases remained unmatched. DNA of the CDR3: TGTGCCAGCAGTGAATTGAGGGACAGCACTGAAGCTTTCTTT. Its translation is CASSELRDSTEAFF.

The chain combines TRBV5-6 with TRBJ2-7; TRBD1 agrees at 9 bases. V gave up 2 bases and J gave up 4 bases; unmatched junction bases: 7. In germline, CDR1 is SGHDT, CDR2 YYEEEE. The CDR3 consists of 15 residues. The CDR3, as DNA: TGTGCCAGCAGCTTCCGGGACAGGGAGTTATACGAGCAGTACTTC. It codes for CASSFRDRELYEQYF.

V and J are TRBV27 and TRBJ2-1; D is uncertain. CDR1 is MNHEY, CDR2 SMNVEV, per germline (reference sequence). V was shortened by 5 bases and J by 10 bases, with 12 bases between the two germline ends. CDR3 size: 12 residues. The CDR3 coding sequence is TGTGCCAGCAGTCCCCCGGGTAGGGAGCAGTTCTTC. Protein product: CASSPPGREQFF.

This clone was seen a handful of times. The chain carries TRBV18 and TRBJ1-1; 7 positions agree with TRBD1. CDR3 length: 12 residues. The germline V gene encodes CDR1 KGHSH and CDR2 LQKENI. Losses at the gene ends were 5 bases for V and 9 bases for J; bases not matched to a gene: 6. CDR3 nucleotide sequence: TGTGCCAGCTCAGGAGAACAGGGGCAAGCTTTCTTT. It translates to CASSGEQGQAFF.

This clone was picked up a small number of times. The chain joins TRBV23-1 to TRBJ2-7; possible D gene TRBD1, 7 bases. TRBV23-1 is treated as an ORF (open reading frame) with a function not yet certain. The CDR3 spans 13 residues. Trimming took off 7 bases at V and 5 bases at J, with 15 bases between the two ends. CDR3 coding DNA: TGCGCCAGCACGACAGGGACTTCAAACGAGCAGTACTTC. Amino acids: CASTTGTSNEQYF.

This chain links TRBV21-1 with TRBJ2-7; the DNA was not used to check the table's D call, TRBD2. TRBV21-1 is deemed a pseudogene. The CDR3 runs 16 residues. The CDR3 is CASSKVVPGGCYGQYF. CDR3 coding DNA: TGTGCCAGCAGCAAAGTCGTGCCGGGGGGCTGCTACGGGCAGTACTTC.

The CDR3 spells CASSEGGDTQYF. CDR3 nucleotide sequence: TGCGCCAGCTCTGAGGGAGGAGATACGCAGTATTTT. The gene calls are TRBV5-1 and TRBJ2-3, with D perhaps TRBD2 (6 bases). This CDR3 region has 12 residues. Germline V gives CDR1 SGHRS, CDR2 YFSETQ. V lost 7 bases and J lost 5, with 11 bases in between.

This clone was detected only a few times. This sequence joins TRBV28 and TRBJ2-5; a possible D gene is TRBD2 (7 bases). Germline CDR1 and CDR2: MDHEN and SYDVKM. The V and J ends lost 5 bases and 5 bases respectively, with 12 bases between them. CDR3 length equals 13 residues. The CDR3 spells CASSPGGGETQYF. CDR3 nucleotide sequence: TGTGCCAGCAGTCCGGGGGGCGGGGAGACCCAGTACTTC.

The gene calls are TRBV6-5 and TRBJ1-2; 11 bases are a match to TRBD1. This CDR3 is 14 amino acids long. Germline V CDR1 and CDR2: MNHEY, SVGAGI. Trimming cost V 6 bases and J 6 bases; bases outside gene matches: 6. The CDR3 here is CASRKGTGGNGYTF. In DNA form, the CDR3 reads TGTGCCAGCAGAAAGGGGACAGGGGGTAATGGCTACACCTTC.

In the case of this clone: In the same sample, other DNA sequences code for this CDR3. The rearrangement links TRBV5-1 to TRBJ2-7; TRBD1 aligns across 10 bases. With 4 bases clipped from V and 4 bases from J, the junction kept 5 bases outside the gene matches. CDR3 length equals 14 residues. CDR1 and CDR2 from the germline V gene are SGHRS and YFSETQ. The CDR3 here is CASSAGQGDYEQYF. CDR3 nucleotides: TGCGCCAGCAGCGCTGGACAGGGGGATTACGAGCAGTACTTC.

This clone was seen only once. CDR3 sequence reads: CASSERSSYNSPLHF. CDR3 sequence (DNA): TGTGCCAGCAGTGAGCGAAGCTCCTATAATTCACCCCTCCACTTT. The chain couples TRBV25-1 to TRBJ1-6; no clear D. The CDR3 totals 15 residues. CDR1 and CDR2 from the germline V gene are MGHDK and SYGVNS. V lost 3 bases, J lost 0 bases, and 6 bases lay in between.

J is TRBJ2-3 and V is TRBV14; TRBD1 matches at 7 bases. CDR3 length: 13 residues. Trimming removed 8 bases from V and 0 bases from J; junction bases left unmatched: 2. CDR1 is SGHDN and CDR2 is FVKESK in the germline V gene. CDR3: CASRDSSTDTQYF. DNA of the CDR3: TGTGCCAGCCGGGACAGTAGCACAGATACGCAGTATTTT.

This chain links TRBV7-9 with TRBJ2-5; D is possibly TRBD1 (5 bases). V shed 1 base and J shed 4 bases, with 16 bases lying between them. CDR1 and CDR2 from the germline V gene are SEHNR and FQNEAQ (reference sequence). The CDR3 runs 16 residues. The CDR3 reads CASSLGPARQSETQYF. The CDR3, as DNA: TGTGCCAGCAGCTTAGGACCGGCGAGACAGTCAGAGACCCAGTACTTC.